This T cell receptor beta chain comes out of a study of CD8+ T cells in alopecia areata. At the level of the study: Tofacitinib ran for 6 to 18 months before 6 months off drug. The percentage of affected scalp area served as the score of severity for treated patients.

The sample's treatment: oral pan-JAK inhibitor, 5-10 mg twice daily. Germline loops: CDR1 SNHLY, CDR2 FYNNEI. This CDR3 has 16 amino acids. The trim removed 6 bases at V and 9 bases at J, leaving 13 bases unmatched. The authors extracted RNA and reverse transcribed it into cDNA as the sequencing template. Libraries were prepared by immunoSEQ multiplex PCR; TCRdb keeps only in-frame clonotypes and omits some of them. The sample includes approximately 160,000 clones, approximately 60% of them seen just once. The chain uses TRBV2 and TRBJ2-1, with 11 nucleotides matching TRBD2. The source material was CD4+ T cells sorted from blood, sampled at week 24, from a patient treated with tofacitinib. The receptor comes from a human donor with alopecia areata. The CDR3 reads CASSIRGPSGGTEQFF. The CDR3 DNA sequence: TGTGCCAGCAGCATACGCGGGCCTAGCGGGGGGACTGAGCAGTTCTTC.